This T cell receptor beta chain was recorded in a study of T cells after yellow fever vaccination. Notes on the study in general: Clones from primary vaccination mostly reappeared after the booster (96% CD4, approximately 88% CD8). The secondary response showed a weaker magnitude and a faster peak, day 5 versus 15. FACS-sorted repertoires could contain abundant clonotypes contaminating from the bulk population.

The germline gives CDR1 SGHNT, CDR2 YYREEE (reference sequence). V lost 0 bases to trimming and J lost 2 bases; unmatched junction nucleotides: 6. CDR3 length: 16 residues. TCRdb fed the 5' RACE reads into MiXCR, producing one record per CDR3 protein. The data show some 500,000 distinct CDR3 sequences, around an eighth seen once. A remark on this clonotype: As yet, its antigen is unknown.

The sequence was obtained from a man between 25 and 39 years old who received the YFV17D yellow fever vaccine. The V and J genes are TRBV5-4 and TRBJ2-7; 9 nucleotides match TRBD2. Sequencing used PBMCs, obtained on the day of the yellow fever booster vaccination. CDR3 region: CASSLGGSGSAYEQYF. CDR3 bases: TGTGCCAGCAGCTTGGGGGGTAGCGGGAGCGCCTACGAGCAGTACTTC.